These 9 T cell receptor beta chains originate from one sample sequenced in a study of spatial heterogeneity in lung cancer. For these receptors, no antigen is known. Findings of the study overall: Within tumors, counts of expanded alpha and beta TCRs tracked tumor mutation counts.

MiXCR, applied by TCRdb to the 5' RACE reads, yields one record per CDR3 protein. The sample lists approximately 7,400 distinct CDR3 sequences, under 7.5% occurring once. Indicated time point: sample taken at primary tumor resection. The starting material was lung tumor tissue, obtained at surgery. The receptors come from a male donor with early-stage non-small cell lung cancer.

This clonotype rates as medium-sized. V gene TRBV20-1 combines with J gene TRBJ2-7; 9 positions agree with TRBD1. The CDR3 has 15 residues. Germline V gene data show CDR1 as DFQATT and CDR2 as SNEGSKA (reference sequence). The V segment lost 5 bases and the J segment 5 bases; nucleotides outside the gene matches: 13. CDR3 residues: CSAPTWDRAGDEQYF. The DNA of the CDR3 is TGCAGTGCTCCGACCTGGGACAGGGCGGGGGACGAGCAGTACTTC.

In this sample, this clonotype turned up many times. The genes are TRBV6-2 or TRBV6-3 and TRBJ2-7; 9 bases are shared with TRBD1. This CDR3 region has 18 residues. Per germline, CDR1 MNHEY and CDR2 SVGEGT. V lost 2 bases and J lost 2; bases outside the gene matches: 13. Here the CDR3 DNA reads TGTGCCAGCAGTTACAGAAGTTTGGACCGGGACAGGGCCTACGAGCAGTACTTC. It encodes CASSYRSLDRDRAYEQYF.

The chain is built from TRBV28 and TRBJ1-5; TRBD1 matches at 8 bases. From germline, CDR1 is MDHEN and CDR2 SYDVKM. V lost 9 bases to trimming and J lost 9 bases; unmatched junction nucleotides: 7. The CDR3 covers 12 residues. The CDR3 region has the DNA TGTGCCAGTGGACAGGGTATACGGCCCCAGCATTTT. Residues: CASGQGIRPQHF.

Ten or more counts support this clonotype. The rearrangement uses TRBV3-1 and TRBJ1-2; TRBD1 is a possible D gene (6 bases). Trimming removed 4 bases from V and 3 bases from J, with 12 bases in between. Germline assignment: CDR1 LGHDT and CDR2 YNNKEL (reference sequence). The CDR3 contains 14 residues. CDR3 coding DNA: TGTGCCAGCAGCCCAGGACAGTCGTACTATGGCTACACCTTC. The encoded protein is CASSPGQSYYGYTF.

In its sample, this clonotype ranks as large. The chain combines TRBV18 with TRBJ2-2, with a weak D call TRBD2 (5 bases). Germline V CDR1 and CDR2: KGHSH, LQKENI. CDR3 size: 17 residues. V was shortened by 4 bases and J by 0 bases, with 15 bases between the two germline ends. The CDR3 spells CASSRAPPGTNTGELFF. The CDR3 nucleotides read TGTGCCAGCTCACGGGCACCTCCGGGGACGAACACCGGGGAGCTGTTTTTT.

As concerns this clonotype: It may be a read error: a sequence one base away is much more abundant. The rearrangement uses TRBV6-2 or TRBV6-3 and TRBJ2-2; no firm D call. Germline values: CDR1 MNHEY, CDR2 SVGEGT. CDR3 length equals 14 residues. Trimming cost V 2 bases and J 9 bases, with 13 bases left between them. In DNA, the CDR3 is TGTGCCAGCAGTTACGAATTAGAGACCTGGGAGCTGTTTTTT. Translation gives CASSYELETWELFF.

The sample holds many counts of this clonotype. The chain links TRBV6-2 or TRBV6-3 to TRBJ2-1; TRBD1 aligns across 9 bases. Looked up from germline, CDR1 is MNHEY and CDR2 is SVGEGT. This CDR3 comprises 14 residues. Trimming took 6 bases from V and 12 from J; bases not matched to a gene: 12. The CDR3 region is CASSPGTGSFGQFF. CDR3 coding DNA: TGTGCCAGCAGCCCCGGGACAGGGTCTTTCGGGCAGTTCTTC.

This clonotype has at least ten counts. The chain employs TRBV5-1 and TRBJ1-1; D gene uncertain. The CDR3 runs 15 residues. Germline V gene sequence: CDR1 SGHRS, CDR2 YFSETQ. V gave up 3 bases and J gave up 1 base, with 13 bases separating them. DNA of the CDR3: TGCGCCAGCAGCTCTCTGAGGGCCTCGAACACTGAAGCTTTCTTT. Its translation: CASSSLRASNTEAFF.

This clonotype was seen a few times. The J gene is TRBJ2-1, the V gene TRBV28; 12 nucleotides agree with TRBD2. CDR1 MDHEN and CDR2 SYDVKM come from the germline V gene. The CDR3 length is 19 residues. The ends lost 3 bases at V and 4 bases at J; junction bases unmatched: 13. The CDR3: CASSFRPGPGLAGYNEQFF. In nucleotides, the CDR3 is TGTGCCAGCAGTTTCCGACCTGGTCCGGGACTAGCGGGTTACAATGAGCAGTTCTTC. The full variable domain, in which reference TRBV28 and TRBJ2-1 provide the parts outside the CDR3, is DVKVTQSSRYLVKRTGEKVFLECVQDMDHENMFWYRQDPGLGLRLIYFSYDVKMKEKGDIPEGYSVSREKKERFSLILESASTNQTSMYLCASSFRPGPGLAGYNEQFFGPGTRLTVL.